This T cell receptor beta chain was recorded in a study of blood T cells in healthy people across ages. Looked up from germline, CDR1 is SQVTM and CDR2 is ANQGSEA. The CDR3 sequence is 12 residues long. V was trimmed by 1 base and J by 6 bases, leaving 9 bases between them. With a J-beta primer mix and a sample-barcoded 5' primer, a second PCR ran roughly 7 to 11 cycles. Each cDNA was tagged by a template-switch adaptor containing 12 random nucleotides. One entry per CDR3 protein, called by TCRdb with MiXCR from the 5' RACE reads. The data hold almost 800,000 distinct CDR3 sequences, with more than 45% observed a single time. This clonotype has at least ten counts.

The chain joins TRBV29-1 to TRBJ1-2; tentatively, D is TRBD1 (5 bases). Sequencing was done on a sample of blood. This receptor was obtained from a man between 25 and 39 years old in good health. CDR3 region: CSVEGGVDGYTF. The CDR3 region has the DNA TGCAGCGTTGAAGGGGGGGTAGATGGCTACACCTTC.